The present entry profiles one T cell receptor (beta chain) with its context. This specimen comes from a study of blood T cell repertoires in COVID-19. Study context: Researchers got acute and convalescent COVID-19 samples from the United States, Italy and Spain. The analysed material was cDNA or gDNA that came from T cells, B-cell-depleted T cells, or PBMCs.

Study processing details: Amplifying reference gene primers gave estimates of nucleated cell counts. Produced via immunoSEQ multiplex PCR; TCRdb's table is partial and in-frame only. That table is the source of V, J and clone size, and D and trimming were worked out from the DNA. The data hold approximately 92,000 clones, with 72% observed a single time. Germline lookup yields CDR1 LGHNA and CDR2 YSLEER. The CDR3 loop spans 15 amino acids. V was shortened by 1 base and J by 3 bases, with 13 bases between the two germline ends. The clonotype comes from a woman aged 60-75 years in a cohort sampled during active or convalescent COVID-19. Material for sequencing was peripheral blood. The gene calls are TRBV4-3 and TRBJ2-7; TRBD1 might be the D (6 bases). This chain's CDR3 is CASSQATGWDYEQYF. Written as DNA, the CDR3 is TGCGCCAGCAGCCAAGCGACAGGCTGGGACTACGAGCAGTACTTC.